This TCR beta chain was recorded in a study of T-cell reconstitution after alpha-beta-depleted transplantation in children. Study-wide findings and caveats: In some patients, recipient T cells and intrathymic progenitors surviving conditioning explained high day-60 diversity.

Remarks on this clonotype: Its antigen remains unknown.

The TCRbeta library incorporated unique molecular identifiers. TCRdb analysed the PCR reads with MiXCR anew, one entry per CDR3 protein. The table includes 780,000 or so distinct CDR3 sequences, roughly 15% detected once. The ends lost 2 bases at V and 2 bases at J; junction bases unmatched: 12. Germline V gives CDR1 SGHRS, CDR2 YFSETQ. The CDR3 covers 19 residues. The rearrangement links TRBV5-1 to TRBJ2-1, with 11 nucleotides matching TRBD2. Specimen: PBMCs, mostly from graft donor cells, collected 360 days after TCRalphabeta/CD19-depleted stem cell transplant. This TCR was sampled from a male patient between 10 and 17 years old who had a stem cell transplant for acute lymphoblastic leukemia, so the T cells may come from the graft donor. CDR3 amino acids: CASSFTSGSAGSTYNEQFF. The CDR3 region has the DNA TGCGCCAGCAGCTTTACTAGCGGGAGCGCGGGGTCCACCTACAATGAGCAGTTCTTC.